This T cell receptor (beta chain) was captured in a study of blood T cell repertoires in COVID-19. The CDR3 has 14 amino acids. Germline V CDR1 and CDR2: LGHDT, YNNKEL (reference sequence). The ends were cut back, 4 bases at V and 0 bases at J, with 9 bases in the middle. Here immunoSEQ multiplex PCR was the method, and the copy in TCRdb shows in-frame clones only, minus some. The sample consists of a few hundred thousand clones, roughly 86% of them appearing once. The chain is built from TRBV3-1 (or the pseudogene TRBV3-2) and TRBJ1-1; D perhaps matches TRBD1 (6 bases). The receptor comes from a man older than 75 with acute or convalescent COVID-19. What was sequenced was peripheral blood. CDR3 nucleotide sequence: TGTGCCAGCAGCCTAGGGACAATGAACACTGAAGCTTTCTTT. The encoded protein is CASSLGTMNTEAFF.